The 9 T cell receptor beta chains presented below share a single source sample, sequenced in a study of shared clonotypes between healthy human individuals. Clones were read by immunoSEQ multiplex PCR, and TCRdb kept only the in-frame ones, dropping some. Of millions of clones in the sample, 85% to 95% were seen once. The source material was naive CD4+ T cells sorted from blood. Subset denoted: CD45RA+ positively selected. The receptors come from a man younger than 35 in good health.

The J gene is TRBJ2-7, the V gene TRBV18; TRBD2 is a possible D gene (6 bases). The V gene's germline CDR1 is KGHSH and CDR2 LQKENI. The V gene lost 6 bases and the J gene lost 5 bases, with 29 bases spanning the gap. The CDR3 sequence is 18 residues long. CDR3 in DNA: TGTGCCAGCTCTCCTCTAAGTCGGGCCTGGCGGGGCGATGACGAGCAGTACTTC. Protein sequence: CASSPLSRAWRGDDEQYF.

V gene TRBV4-1 combines with J gene TRBJ2-4; 7 nucleotides align to TRBD1. There are 16 residues in the CDR3. The germline CDR1 and CDR2 sequences are MGHRA and YSYEKL. The junction had 6 bases not matched to a gene; V was cut back by 4 bases and J by 0 bases. CDR3 DNA: TGCGCCAGCAGCCCGAGGGACAGAGTAGCCAAAAACATTCAGTACTTC. This codes for CASSPRDRVAKNIQYF.

The chain uses TRBV19 and TRBJ2-3; D unclear. V was pared by 6 bases and J by 6 bases, with 13 bases between. CDR3 size: 13 residues. CDR1 and CDR2 (germline): LNHDA, SQIVND (reference sequence). The CDR3: CASSDTEGDTQYF. The DNA for the CDR3 is TGTGCCAGTAGCGACACGGAAGGGGATACGCAGTATTTT.

J is TRBJ1-4 and V is TRBV5-1; D is unresolved. With 1 base removed from V and 8 bases from J, the gap between germline ends came to 12 bases. Germline V lookup: CDR1 SGHRS, CDR2 YFSETQ. The CDR3 length is 14 residues. The CDR3 here is CASSLRGLGEKLFF. CDR3 bases: TGCGCCAGCAGCTTGCGCGGGCTAGGGGAAAAACTGTTTTTT.

This sequence joins TRBV18 and TRBJ2-1; 7 bases are shared with TRBD2. The germline gives CDR1 KGHSH, CDR2 LQKENI. CDR3 length equals 13 residues. With V trimmed by 4 bases and J by 10 bases, 7 bases remained unmatched. The CDR3 loop is CASSHSGVGEQFF. In nucleotides, the CDR3 is TGTGCCAGCTCACACAGCGGGGTGGGGGAGCAGTTCTTC.

This chain links TRBV11-2 with TRBJ2-3, with TRBD1 matching over 10 bases. From germline, CDR1 is SGHAT and CDR2 FQNNGV. After removal of 0 bases from V and 5 bases from J, the junction contained 2 bases not matched to a gene. The CDR3 covers 15 residues. CDR3 bases: TGTGCCAGCAGCTTAGACGGGACAGGGGTAGATACGCAGTATTTT. Its translation is CASSLDGTGVDTQYF.

A word on this clone: This sample also contains other DNA sequences that code for the same CDR3. This chain links TRBV7-9 with TRBJ2-7; possibly TRBD1 for D (6 bases). The CDR3 extends over 12 amino acids. The V gene lost 5 bases and the J gene lost 6 bases, with 11 bases spanning the gap. Germline V gene sequence: CDR1 SEHNR, CDR2 FQNEAQ (reference sequence). The CDR3 spells CASSLQGGEQYF. The CDR3 DNA reads as TGTGCCAGCAGCCTACAGGGCGGCGAGCAGTACTTC. The whole variable domain, remainder taken from reference TRBV7-9 and TRBJ2-7, is DTGVSQNPRHKITKRGQNVTFRCDPISEHNRLYWYRQTLGQGPEFLTYFQNEAQLEKSRLLSDRFSAERPKGSFSTLEIQRTEQGDSAMYLCASSLQGGEQYFGPGTRLTVT.

The chain couples TRBV7-6 to TRBJ1-5; D is undetermined. V was pared by 0 bases and J by 2 bases, with 5 bases between. This CDR3 has 14 amino acids. Germline V gene data show CDR1 as SGHVS and CDR2 as FNYEAQ. The CDR3 DNA reads as TGTGCCAGCAGCTTAGCCGAGGGCAATCAGCCCCAGCATTTT. Amino acids: CASSLAEGNQPQHF.

The chain carries TRBV28 and TRBJ1-2; 7 bases map to TRBD1. Germline V CDR1 and CDR2: MDHEN, SYDVKM. J gave up 0 bases and V 4 bases, and 5 bases lay outside the gene matches. The CDR3 loop spans 15 amino acids. The CDR3 region is CASSYGTAPNYGYTF. CDR3 nucleotides: TGTGCCAGCAGTTACGGGACAGCACCTAACTATGGCTACACCTTC.